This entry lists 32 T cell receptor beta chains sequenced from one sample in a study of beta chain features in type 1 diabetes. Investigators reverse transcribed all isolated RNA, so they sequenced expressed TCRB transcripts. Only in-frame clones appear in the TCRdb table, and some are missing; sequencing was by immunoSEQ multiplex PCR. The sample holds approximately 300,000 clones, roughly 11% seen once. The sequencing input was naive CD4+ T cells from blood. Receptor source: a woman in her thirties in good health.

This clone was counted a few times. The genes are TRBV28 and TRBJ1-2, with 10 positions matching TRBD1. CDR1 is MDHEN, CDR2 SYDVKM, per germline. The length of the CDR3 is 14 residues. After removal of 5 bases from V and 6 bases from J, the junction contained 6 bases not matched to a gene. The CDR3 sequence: CASSHRGQGHGYTF. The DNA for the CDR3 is TGTGCCAGCAGTCACAGGGGACAGGGGCATGGCTACACCTTC.

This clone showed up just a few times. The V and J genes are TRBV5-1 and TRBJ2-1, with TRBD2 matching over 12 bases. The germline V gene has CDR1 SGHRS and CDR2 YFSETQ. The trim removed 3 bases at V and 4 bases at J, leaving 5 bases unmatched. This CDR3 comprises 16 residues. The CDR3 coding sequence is TGCGCCAGCAGCTCCATACTAGCGGGAGGATACAATGAGCAGTTCTTC. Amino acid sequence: CASSSILAGGYNEQFF.

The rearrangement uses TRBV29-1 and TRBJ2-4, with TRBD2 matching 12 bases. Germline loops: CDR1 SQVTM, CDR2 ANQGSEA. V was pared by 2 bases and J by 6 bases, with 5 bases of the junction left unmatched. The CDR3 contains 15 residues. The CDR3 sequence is CSVEPSGGARNIQYF. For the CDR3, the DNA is TGCAGCGTTGAACCTAGCGGGGGGGCGAGAAACATTCAGTACTTC.

CDR3 in amino acids: CAISEPTPMNTEAFF. CDR3 DNA sequence: TGTGCCATCAGTGAGCCGACACCGATGAACACTGAAGCTTTCTTT. The V and J genes are TRBV10-3 and TRBJ1-1; D call uncertain. The CDR3 loop spans 15 amino acids. Germline values: CDR1 ENHRY, CDR2 SYGVKD. V lost 2 bases to trimming and J lost 0 bases, with 10 bases between them.

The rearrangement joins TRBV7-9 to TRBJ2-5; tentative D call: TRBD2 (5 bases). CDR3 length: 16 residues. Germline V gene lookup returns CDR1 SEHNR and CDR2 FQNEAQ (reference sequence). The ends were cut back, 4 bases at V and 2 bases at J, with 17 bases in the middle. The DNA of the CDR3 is TGTGCCAGCAGCTCGTCCCCCCCGGGAAATCAAGAGACCCAGTACTTC. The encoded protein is CASSSSPPGNQETQYF.

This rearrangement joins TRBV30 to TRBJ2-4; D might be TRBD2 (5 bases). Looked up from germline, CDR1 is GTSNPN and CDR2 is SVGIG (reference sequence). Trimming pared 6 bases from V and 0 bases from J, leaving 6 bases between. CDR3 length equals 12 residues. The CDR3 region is CACGLAKNIQYF. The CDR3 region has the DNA TGTGCCTGTGGACTAGCCAAAAACATTCAGTACTTC.

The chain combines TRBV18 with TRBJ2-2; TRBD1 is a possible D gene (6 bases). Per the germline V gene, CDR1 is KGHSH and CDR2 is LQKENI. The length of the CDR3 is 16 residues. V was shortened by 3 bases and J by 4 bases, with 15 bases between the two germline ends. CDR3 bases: TGTGCCAGCTCACCTCGACAGGAGTCAGGCACCGGGGAGCTGTTTTTT. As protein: CASSPRQESGTGELFF.

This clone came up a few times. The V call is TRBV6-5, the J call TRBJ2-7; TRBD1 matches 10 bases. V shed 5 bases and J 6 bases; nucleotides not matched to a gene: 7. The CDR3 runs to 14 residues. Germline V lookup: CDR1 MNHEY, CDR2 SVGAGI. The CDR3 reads CASSRPGQGTEQYF. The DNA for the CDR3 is TGTGCCAGCAGTAGACCGGGACAGGGGACCGAGCAGTACTTC.

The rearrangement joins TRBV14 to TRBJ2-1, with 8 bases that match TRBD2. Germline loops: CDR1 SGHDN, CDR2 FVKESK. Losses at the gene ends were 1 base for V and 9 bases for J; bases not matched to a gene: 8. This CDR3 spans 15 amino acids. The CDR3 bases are TGTGCCAGCAGCCAAGCTCGCGGGGGGTCGAGTGAGCAGTTCTTC. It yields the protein CASSQARGGSSEQFF.

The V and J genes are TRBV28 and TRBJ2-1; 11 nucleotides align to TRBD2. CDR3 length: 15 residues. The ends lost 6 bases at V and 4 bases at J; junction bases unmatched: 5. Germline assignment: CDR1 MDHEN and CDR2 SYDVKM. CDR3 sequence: CASSRGTSGYNEQFF. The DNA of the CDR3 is TGTGCCAGCAGCAGAGGGACTAGCGGATACAATGAGCAGTTCTTC.

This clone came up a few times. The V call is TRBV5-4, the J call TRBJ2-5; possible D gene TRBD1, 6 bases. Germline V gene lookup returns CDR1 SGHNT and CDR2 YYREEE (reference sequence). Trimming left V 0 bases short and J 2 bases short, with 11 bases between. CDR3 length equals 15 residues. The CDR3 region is CASSLGLGGQETQYF. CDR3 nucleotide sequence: TGTGCCAGCAGCTTGGGGTTAGGGGGTCAAGAGACCCAGTACTTC. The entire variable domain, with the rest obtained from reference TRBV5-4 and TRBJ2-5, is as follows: ETGVTQSPTHLIKTRGQQVTLRCSSQSGHNTVSWYQQALGQGPQFIFQYYREEENGRGNFPPRFSGLQFPNYSSELNVNALELDDSALYLCASSLGLGGQETQYFGPGTRLLVL.

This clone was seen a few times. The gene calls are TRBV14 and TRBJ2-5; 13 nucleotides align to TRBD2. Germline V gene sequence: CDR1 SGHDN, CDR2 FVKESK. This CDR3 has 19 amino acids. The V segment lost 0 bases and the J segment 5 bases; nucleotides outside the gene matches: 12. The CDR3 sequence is CASSQESRTSGRGIETQYF. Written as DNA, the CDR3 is TGTGCCAGCAGCCAAGAGAGTCGGACTAGCGGGAGAGGAATTGAGACCCAGTACTTC.

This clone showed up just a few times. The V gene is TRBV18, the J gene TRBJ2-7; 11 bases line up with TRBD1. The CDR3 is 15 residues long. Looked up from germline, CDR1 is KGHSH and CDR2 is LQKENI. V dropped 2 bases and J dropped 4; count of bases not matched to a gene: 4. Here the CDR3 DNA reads TGTGCCAGCTCACCATCCGGGACAGGGGGATACGAGCAGTACTTC. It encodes CASSPSGTGGYEQYF.

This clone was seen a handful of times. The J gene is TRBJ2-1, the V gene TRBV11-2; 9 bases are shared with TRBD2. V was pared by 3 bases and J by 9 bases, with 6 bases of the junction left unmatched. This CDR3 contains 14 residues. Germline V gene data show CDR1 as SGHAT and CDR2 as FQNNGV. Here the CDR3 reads CASSFTAGGGEQFF. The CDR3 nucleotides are TGTGCCAGCAGCTTCACAGCGGGAGGAGGTGAGCAGTTCTTC.

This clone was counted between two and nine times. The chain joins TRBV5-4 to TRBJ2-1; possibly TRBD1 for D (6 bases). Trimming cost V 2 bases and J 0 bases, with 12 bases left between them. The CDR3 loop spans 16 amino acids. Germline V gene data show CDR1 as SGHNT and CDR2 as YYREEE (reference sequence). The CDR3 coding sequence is TGTGCCAGCAGCTTTCCAAGGACAGACTCCTACAATGAGCAGTTCTTC. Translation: CASSFPRTDSYNEQFF.

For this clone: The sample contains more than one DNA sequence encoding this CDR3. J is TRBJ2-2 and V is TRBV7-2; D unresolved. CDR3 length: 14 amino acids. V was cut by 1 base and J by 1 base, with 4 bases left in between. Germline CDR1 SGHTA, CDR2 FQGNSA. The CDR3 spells CASSLGLNTGELFF. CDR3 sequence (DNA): TGTGCCAGCAGCTTAGGGCTGAACACCGGGGAGCTGTTTTTT.

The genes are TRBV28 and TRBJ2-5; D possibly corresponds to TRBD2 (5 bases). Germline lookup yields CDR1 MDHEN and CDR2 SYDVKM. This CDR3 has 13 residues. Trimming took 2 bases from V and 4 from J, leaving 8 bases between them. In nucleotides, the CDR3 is TGTGCCAGCAGTTTAGAGGGCCCAGAGACCCAGTACTTC. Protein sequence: CASSLEGPETQYF.

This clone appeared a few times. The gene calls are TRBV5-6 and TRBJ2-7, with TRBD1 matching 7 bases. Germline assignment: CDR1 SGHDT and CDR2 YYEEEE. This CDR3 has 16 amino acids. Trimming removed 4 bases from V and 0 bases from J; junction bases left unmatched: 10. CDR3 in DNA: TGTGCCAGCAGCCCGGCCGGGACAGAGCACTCCTACGAGCAGTACTTC. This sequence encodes CASSPAGTEHSYEQYF.

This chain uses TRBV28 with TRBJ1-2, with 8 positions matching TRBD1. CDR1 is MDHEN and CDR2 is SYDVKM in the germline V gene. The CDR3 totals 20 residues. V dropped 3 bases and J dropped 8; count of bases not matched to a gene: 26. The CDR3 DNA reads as TGTGCCAGCAGTTTCCCCCGTCGGTCCGAGGCCTGGGGACAGGTGGGGGGCTACACCTTC. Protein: CASSFPRRSEAWGQVGGYTF.

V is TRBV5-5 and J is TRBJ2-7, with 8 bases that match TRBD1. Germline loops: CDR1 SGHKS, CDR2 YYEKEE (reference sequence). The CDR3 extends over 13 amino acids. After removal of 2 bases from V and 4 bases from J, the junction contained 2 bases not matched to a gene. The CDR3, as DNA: TGTGCCAGCAGCTTTAACAGGGGGTACGAGCAGTACTTC. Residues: CASSFNRGYEQYF.

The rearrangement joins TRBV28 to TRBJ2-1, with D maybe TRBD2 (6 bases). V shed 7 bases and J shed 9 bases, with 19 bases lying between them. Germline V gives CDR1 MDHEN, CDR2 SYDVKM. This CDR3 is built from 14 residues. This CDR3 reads CASIDGARRGEQFF. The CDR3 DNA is TGTGCCAGCATCGACGGGGCCCGGAGGGGTGAGCAGTTCTTC.

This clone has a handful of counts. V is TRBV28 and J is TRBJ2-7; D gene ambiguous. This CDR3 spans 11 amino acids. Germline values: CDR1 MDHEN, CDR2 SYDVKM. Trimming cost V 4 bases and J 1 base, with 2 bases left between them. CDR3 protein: CASSSSYEQYF. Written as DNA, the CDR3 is TGTGCCAGCAGTTCTTCCTACGAGCAGTACTTC.

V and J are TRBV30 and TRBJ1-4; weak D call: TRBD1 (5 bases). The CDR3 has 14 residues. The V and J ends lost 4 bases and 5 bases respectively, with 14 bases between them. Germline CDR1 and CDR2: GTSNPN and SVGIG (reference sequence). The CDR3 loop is CAWNLDRLNEKLFF. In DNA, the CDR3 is TGTGCCTGGAACCTCGACAGACTCAATGAAAAACTGTTTTTT.

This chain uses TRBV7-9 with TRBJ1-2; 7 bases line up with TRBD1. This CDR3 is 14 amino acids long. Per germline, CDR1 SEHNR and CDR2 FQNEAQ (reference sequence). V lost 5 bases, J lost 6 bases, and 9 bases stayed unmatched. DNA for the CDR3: TGTGCCAGCAGCACACTCGGGACAGTCGATGGCTACACCTTC. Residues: CASSTLGTVDGYTF.

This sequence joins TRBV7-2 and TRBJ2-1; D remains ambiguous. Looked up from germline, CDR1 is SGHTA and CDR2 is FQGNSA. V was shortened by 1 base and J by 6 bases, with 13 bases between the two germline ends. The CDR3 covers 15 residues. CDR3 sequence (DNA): TGTGCCAGCAGCTTAGTAAACTTCGCAATCAATGAGCAGTTCTTC. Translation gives CASSLVNFAINEQFF.

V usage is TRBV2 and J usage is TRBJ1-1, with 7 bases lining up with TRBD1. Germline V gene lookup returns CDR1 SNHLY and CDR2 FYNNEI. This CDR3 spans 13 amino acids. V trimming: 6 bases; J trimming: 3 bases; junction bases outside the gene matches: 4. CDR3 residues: CASRDRWDTEAFF. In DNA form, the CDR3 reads TGTGCCAGCAGGGACAGGTGGGACACTGAAGCTTTCTTT.

In nucleotides, the CDR3 is TGTGCCAGCAGTTTAAGTCTACAGGGGGTAGATGGCTACACCTTC. Translation gives CASSLSLQGVDGYTF. The chain combines TRBV28 with TRBJ1-2; 8 nucleotides align to TRBD1. V trimming: 2 bases; J trimming: 6 bases; junction bases outside the gene matches: 8. CDR1 and CDR2 from the germline V gene are MDHEN and SYDVKM. This CDR3 contains 15 residues.

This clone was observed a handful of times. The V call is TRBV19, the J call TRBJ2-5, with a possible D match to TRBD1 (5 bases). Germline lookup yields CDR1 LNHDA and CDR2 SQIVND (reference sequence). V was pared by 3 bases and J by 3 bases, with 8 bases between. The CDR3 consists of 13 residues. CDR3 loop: CASSMAREETQYF. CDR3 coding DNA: TGTGCCAGTAGTATGGCCAGGGAAGAGACCCAGTACTTC.

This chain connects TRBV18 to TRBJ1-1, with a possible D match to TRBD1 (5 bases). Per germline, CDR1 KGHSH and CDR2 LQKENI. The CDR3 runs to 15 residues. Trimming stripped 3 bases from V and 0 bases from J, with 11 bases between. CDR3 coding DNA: TGTGCCAGCTCACCTTCAGGGTTTATGAACACTGAAGCTTTCTTT. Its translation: CASSPSGFMNTEAFF.

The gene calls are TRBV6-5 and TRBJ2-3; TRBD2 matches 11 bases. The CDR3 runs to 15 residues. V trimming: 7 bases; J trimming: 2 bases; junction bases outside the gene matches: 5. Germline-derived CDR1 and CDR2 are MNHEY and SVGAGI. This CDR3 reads CASTGLAGPTDTQYF. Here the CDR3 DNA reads TGTGCCAGCACCGGACTAGCGGGTCCCACAGATACGCAGTATTTT.

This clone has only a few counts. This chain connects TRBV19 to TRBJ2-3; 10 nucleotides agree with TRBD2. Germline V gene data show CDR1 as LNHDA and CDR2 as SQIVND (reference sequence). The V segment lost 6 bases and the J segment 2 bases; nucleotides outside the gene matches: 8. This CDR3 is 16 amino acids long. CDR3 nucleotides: TGTGCCAGTAGCCCACAAGCGGGAGGGTTCACAGATACGCAGTATTTT. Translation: CASSPQAGGFTDTQYF.

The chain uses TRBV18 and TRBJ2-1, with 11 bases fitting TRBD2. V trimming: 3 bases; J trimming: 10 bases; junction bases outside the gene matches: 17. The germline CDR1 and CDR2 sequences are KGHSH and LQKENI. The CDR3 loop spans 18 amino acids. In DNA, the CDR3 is TGTGCCAGCTCACCGTCATCCTATACTAGCGGGAGTCTTAGCGAGCAGTTCTTC. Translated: CASSPSSYTSGSLSEQFF.